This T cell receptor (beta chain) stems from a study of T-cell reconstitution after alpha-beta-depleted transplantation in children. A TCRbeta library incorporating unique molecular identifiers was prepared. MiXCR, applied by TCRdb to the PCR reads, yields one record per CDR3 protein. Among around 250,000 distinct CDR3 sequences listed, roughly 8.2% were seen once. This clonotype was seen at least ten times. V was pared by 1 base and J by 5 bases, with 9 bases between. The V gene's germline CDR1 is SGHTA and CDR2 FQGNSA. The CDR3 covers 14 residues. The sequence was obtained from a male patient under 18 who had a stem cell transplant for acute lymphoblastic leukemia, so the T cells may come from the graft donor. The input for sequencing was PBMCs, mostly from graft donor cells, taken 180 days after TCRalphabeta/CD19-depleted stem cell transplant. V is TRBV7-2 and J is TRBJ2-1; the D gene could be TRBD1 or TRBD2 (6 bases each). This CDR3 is CASSLVGGNNEQFF. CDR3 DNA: TGTGCCAGCAGCTTAGTCGGGGGCAACAATGAGCAGTTCTTC.